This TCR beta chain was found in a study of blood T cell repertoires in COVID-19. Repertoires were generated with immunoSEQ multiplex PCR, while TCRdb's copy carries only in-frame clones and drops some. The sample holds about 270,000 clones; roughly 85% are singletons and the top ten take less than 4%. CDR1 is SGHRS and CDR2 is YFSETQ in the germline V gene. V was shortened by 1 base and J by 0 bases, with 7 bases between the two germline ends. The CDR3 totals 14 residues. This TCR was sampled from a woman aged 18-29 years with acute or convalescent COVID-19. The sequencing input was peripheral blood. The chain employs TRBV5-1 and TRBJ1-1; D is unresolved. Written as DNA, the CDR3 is TGCGCCAGCAGCTTGCTGCGAATGAACACTGAAGCTTTCTTT. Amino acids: CASSLLRMNTEAFF.